The source of this T cell receptor beta chain is a study of technical replicates of blood from a few donors listed by TCRdb under 2017. This clone was seen a single time. Its recognized antigen is unknown. Base qualities are not at hand, and no much larger clone is one base apart. Trimming at the junction amounts to 3 bases on V and 7 bases on J, and the germline ends lie 16 bases apart. Inclusive of the bounding cysteine and phenylalanine, the CDR3 is 15 residues long. The retained sequence is limited to the CDR3, 45 bases, with the frame set at the first base. CDR1 and CDR2 are drawn from the germline V gene (reference sequence): MNHEY, SMNVEV. Library method: the immunoSEQ multiplex PCR assay. TCRdb's version of the immuneACCESS table is confined to in-frame rearrangements and falls short of the full clone set. An unresolved V gene accounts for under half of the shortfall where checked; the remainder is of unknown origin. In this sample the table shows tens of thousands of clones, 90% to 95% of which occur a single time. Together, the top ten hold about 0.26% of the sample.

Sequencing used T cells isolated from PBMCs. This sequence uses TRBV27 and TRBJ2-1; TRBD2 is a weak D gene call, 6 bases matching. The sequence came from a human donor in good health. The CDR3 sequence is CASSLGLNVWNEQFF. The nucleotides read TGTGCCAGCAGTTTGGGACTGAATGTATGGAATGAGCAGTTCTTC.